One sample yielded the 3 T cell receptor beta chains listed below, sequenced in a study of blood T cells in healthy people across ages. Sample-barcoded 5' priming and a J-beta primer mix drove a second PCR of roughly 6 to 12 cycles. TCRdb itself ran the 5' RACE reads through MiXCR, one entry per CDR3 protein. The sample has 550,000 to 750,000 distinct CDR3 sequences; around 21% are singletons. Sample: blood. The receptors were gathered from a man between 65 and 80 years old in good health.

This clonotype was detected a few times. The V gene is TRBV18, the J gene TRBJ2-5; 11 bases line up with TRBD2. Matching the DNA end better, TRBJ2-1 makes the J call doubtful. The V gene's germline CDR1 is KGHSH and CDR2 LQKENI. The CDR3 contains 16 residues. CDR3 bases: TGTGCCAGCTCACCGTTCACTAGCGGGAGTATCAATGAGCAGTTCTTC. Its translation is CASSPFTSGSINEQFF.

The V call is TRBV28, the J call TRBJ2-6; no reliable D call. Between the trimmed V and J ends, which lost 8 bases and 3 bases, there was a span of 5 bases. Germline lookup yields CDR1 MDHEN and CDR2 SYDVKM. This CDR3 has 12 amino acids. As DNA, the CDR3 is TGTGCCAGCGGTAATGGGGCCAACGTCCTGACTTTC. Translated, it gives CASGNGANVLTF.

CDR3 bases: TGTGCCAGCAGCTTAGGGCGCCAACTAGCGGAAGAGACCCAGTACTTC. Encoded protein: CASSLGRQLAEETQYF. The genes are TRBV7-9 and TRBJ2-5; TRBD2 matches at 8 bases. The CDR3 loop spans 16 amino acids. The germline V gene encodes CDR1 SEHNR and CDR2 FQNEAQ (reference sequence). Trimming at V came to 1 base and at J to 3 bases, leaving 7 bases not matched to a gene. Full variable domain (rest looked up from reference TRBV7-9 and TRBJ2-5): DTGVSQNPRHKITKRGQNVTFRCDPISEHNRLYWYRQTLGQGPEFLTYFQNEAQLEKSRLLSDRFSAERPKGSFSTLEIQRTEQGDSAMYLCASSLGRQLAEETQYFGPGTRLLVL.